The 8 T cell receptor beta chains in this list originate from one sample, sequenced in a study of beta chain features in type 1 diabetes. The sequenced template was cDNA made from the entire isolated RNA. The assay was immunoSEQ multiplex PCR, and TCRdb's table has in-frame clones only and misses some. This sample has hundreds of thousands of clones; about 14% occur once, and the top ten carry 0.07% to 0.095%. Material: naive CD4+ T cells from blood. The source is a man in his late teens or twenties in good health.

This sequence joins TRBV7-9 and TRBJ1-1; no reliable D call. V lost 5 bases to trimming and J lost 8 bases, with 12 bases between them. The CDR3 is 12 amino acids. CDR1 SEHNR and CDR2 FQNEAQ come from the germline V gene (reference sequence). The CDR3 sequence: CASSRSGREAFF. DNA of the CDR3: TGTGCCAGCAGCCGCTCGGGTAGAGAAGCTTTCTTT.

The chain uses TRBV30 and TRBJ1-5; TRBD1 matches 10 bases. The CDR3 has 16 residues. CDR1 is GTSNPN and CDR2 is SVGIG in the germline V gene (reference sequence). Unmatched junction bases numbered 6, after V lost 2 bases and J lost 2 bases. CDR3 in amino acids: CAWSKVGQGGNQPQHF. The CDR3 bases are TGTGCCTGGAGTAAGGTTGGACAGGGGGGCAATCAGCCCCAGCATTTT.

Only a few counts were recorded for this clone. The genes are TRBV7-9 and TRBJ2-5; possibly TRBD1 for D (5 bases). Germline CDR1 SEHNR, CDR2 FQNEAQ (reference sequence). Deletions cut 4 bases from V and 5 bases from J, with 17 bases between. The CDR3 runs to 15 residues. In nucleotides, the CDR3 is TGTGCCAGCAGCTACGACAGAAAACTTCGGGAGACCCAGTACTTC. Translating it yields CASSYDRKLRETQYF. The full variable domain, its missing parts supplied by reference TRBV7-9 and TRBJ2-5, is DTGVSQNPRHKITKRGQNVTFRCDPISEHNRLYWYRQTLGQGPEFLTYFQNEAQLEKSRLLSDRFSAERPKGSFSTLEIQRTEQGDSAMYLCASSYDRKLRETQYFGPGTRLLVL.

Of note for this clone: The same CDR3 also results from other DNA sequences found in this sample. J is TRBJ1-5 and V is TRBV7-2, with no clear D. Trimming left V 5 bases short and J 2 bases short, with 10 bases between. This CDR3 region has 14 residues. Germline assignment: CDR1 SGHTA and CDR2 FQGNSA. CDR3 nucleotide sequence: TGTGCCAGCAGCCTCGCCCCGGGCAATCAGCCCCAGCATTTT. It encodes CASSLAPGNQPQHF.

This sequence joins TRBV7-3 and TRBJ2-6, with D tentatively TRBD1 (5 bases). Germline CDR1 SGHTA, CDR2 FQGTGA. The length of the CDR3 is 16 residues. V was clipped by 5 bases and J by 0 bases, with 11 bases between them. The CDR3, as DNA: TGTGCCAGCAGCCCCAGACAGACCTCTGGGGCCAACGTCCTGACTTTC. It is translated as CASSPRQTSGANVLTF.

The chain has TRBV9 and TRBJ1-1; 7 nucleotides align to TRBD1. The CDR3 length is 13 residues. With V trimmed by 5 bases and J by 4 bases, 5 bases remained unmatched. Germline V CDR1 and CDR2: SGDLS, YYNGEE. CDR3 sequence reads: CASRRQGGTEAFF. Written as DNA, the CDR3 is TGTGCCAGCAGGAGACAGGGAGGCACTGAAGCTTTCTTT.

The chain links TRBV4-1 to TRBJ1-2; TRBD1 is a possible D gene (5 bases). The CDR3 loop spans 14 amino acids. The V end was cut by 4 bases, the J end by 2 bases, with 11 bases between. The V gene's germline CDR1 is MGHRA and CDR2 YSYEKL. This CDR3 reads CASSPSGKNYGYTF. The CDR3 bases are TGCGCCAGCAGCCCCTCAGGGAAGAACTATGGCTACACCTTC.

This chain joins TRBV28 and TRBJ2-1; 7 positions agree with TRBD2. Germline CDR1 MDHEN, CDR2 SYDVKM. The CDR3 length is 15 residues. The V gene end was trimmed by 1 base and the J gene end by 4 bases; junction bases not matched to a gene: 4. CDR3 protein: CASSLSSSGYNEQFF. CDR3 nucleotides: TGTGCCAGCAGTTTATCGTCTAGCGGATACAATGAGCAGTTCTTC.